This T cell receptor beta chain was captured by sequencing in a study of shared clonotypes between healthy human individuals. Study background: The plates for each donor numbered three CD4 naive, three CD4 memory, two CD8 naive and one CD8 memory.

CDR1 and CDR2 (germline): SGHAT, FQNNGV. Between the trimmed V and J ends, which lost 3 bases and 4 bases, there was a span of 7 bases. The CDR3 is 13 amino acids. Using immunoSEQ multiplex PCR, the repertoire was profiled, and TCRdb retains in-frame clones only, with some absent. The table includes about 1.1 million clones, roughly 74% detected once. With regard to this clone: Other DNA sequences in this specimen translate into the identical CDR3.

The sequencing sample was made of memory CD4+ T cells from PBMCs. The subset was: CD45RA-negative fraction. V is TRBV11-2 and J is TRBJ1-5; D not certain. The receptor was isolated from a man aged 18 to 30 in good health. Some clones in this sample may be carry-over from other donors' samples. DNA of the CDR3: TGTGCCAGCAGCTTTGGGCGTAATCAGCCCCAGCATTTT. It encodes CASSFGRNQPQHF.